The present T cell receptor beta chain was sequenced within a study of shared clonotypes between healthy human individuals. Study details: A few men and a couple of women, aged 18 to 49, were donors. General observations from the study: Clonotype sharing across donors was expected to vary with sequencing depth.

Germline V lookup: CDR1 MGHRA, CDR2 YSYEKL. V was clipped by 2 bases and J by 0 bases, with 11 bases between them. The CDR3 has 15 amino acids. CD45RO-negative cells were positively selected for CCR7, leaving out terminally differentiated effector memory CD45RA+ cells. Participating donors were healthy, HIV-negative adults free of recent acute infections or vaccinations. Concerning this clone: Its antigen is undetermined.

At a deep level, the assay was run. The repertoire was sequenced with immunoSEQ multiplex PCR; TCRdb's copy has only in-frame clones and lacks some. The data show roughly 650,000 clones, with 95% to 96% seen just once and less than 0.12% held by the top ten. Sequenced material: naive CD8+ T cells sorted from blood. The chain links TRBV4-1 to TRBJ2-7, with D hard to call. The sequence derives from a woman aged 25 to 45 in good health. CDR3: CASSQTSPSSYEQYF. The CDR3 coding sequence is TGCGCCAGCAGCCAAACAAGCCCAAGCTCCTACGAGCAGTACTTC.